The clone carrying this T cell receptor beta chain was seen only a few times. Antigen specificity is unknown. With constant-segment primers, 5'RACE yielded cDNA libraries of TCR alpha and TCR beta that carried sample barcodes and UMIs. TCRdb re-analysed the 5' RACE reads in MiXCR, keeping a single row per CDR3 protein. Of some 130,000 distinct CDR3 sequences listed, about 15% are singletons. This CDR3 contains 13 residues. V lost 5 bases, J lost 1 base, and 8 bases lay in between. The record originates from a study of T-cell memory formation after mild COVID-19. The overall study: TCR clusters were largely donor specific.

General study results and limits: Day 15 to 85 contracting clones showed balanced CD4/CD8; later expanders leaned CD4+. The second-wave clones peaking on day 37 were not confirmed as SARS-CoV-2-specific.

The chain is built from TRBV12-3 or TRBV12-4 and TRBJ2-5; possible D gene TRBD1, 6 bases. This sequence was found in an adult woman who had mild COVID-19 (a few samples of this study predate the infection). Cell type and time point are not known. Sequencing input: PBMCs or a T cell subset sorted from them (not recorded which). CDR3 DNA sequence: TGTGCCAGCAGTCGGGACACCCAAGAGACCCAGTACTTC. Translated, it gives CASSRDTQETQYF.